The entry below describes one TCR beta chain. These data originate in a study of blood T cell repertoires in COVID-19. The germline V gene encodes CDR1 MDHEN and CDR2 SYDVKM. This CDR3 is 14 amino acids long. J lost 8 bases, V lost 1 base, and 4 bases had no gene match. In the original workflow: The authors estimated nucleated cell counts from reference gene primer amplification. Sequencing was performed with immunoSEQ multiplex PCR; in TCRdb, only in-frame clones are kept and a portion is missing. The DNA was the basis for D and trimming; V, J and clone size are from that table. The sample has nearly 250,000 clones, about 80% seen once; the top ten hold about 1.9%.

V gene TRBV28 combines with J gene TRBJ1-2, with TRBD1 matching 10 bases. This clonotype originated in a woman older than 75 with acute or convalescent COVID-19. Sequencing used peripheral blood. The CDR3 here is CASSLFGQGGGYTF. The CDR3 DNA sequence: TGTGCCAGCAGTTTATTTGGACAGGGGGGAGGCTACACCTTC.